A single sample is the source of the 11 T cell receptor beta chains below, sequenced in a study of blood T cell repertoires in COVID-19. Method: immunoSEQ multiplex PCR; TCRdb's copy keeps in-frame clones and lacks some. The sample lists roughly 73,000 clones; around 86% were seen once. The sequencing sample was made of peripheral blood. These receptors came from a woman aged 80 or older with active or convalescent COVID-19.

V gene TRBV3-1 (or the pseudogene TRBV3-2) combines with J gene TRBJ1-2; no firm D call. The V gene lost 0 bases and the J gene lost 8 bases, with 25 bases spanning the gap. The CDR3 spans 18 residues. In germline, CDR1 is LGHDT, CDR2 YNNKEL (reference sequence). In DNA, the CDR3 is TGTGCCAGCAGCCAAGATCATATTGTGTATCGGGAGCGGAGAGGCTACACCTTC. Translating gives CASSQDHIVYRERRGYTF.

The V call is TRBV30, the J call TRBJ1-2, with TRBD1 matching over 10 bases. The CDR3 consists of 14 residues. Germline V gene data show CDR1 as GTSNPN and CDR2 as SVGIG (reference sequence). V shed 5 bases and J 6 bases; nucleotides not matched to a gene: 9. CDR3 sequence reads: CAWWRTGGWDGYTF. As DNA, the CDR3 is TGTGCCTGGTGGAGGACAGGGGGGTGGGATGGCTACACCTTC.

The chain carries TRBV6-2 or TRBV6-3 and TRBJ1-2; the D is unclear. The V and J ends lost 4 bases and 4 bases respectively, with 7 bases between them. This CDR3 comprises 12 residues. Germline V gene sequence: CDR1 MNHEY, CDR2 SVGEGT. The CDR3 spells CASSFGLYGYTF. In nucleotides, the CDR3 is TGTGCCAGCAGTTTTGGACTCTATGGCTACACCTTC.

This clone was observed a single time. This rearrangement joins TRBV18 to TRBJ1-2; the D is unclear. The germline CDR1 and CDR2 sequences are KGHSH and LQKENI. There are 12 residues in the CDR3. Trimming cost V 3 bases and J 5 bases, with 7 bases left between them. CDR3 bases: TGTGCCAGCTCACCCGACGGGTATGGCTACACCTTC. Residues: CASSPDGYGYTF. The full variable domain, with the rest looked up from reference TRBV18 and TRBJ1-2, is NAGVMQNPRHLVRRRGQEARLRCSPMKGHSHVYWYRQLPEEGLKFMVYLQKENIIDESGMPKERFSAEFPKEGPSILRIQQVVRGDSAAYFCASSPDGYGYTFGSGTRLTVV.

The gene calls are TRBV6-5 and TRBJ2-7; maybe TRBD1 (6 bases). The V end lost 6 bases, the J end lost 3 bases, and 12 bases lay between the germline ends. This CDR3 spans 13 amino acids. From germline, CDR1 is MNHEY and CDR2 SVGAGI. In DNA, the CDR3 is TGTGCCAGCAGAACAACAGGGTTCTACGAGCAGTACTTC. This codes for CASRTTGFYEQYF.

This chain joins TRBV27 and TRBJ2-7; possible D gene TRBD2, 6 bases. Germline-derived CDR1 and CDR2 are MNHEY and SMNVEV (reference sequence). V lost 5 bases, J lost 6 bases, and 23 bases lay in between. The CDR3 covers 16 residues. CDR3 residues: CASSPITGEFVGEQYF. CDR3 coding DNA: TGTGCCAGCAGTCCGATCACGGGAGAGTTCGTCGGCGAGCAGTACTTC.

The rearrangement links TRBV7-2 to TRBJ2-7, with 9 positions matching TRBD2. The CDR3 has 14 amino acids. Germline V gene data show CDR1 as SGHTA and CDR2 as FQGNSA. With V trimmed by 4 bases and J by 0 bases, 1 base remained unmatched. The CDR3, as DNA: TGTGCCAGCAGCTCTAGCGGGGACTCCTACGAGCAGTACTTC. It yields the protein CASSSSGDSYEQYF.

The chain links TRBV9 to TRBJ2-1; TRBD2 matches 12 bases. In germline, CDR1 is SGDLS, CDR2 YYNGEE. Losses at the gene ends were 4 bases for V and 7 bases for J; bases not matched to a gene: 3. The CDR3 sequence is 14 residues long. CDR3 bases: TGTGCCAGCAGCCTCGGACTAGCGGGGAATGAGCAGTTCTTC. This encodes CASSLGLAGNEQFF.

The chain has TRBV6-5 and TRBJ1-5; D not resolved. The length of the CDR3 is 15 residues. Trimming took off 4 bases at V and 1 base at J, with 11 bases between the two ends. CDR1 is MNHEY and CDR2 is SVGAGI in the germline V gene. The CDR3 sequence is CASSSLIGSNQPQHF. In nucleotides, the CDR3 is TGTGCCAGCAGTTCGCTCATTGGCAGCAATCAGCCCCAGCATTTT.

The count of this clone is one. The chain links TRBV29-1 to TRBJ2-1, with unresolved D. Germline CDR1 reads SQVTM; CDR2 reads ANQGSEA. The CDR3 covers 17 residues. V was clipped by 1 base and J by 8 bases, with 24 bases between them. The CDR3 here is CSVEGIRLSGWMDEQFF. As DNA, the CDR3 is TGCAGCGTTGAAGGTATCAGGCTGTCTGGCTGGATGGATGAGCAGTTCTTC.

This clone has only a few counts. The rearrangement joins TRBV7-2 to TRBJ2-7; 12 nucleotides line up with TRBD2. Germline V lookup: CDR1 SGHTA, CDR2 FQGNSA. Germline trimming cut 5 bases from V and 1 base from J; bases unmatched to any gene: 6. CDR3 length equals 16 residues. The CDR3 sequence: CASSPGLAGRSYEQYF. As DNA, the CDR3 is TGTGCCAGCAGCCCAGGACTAGCGGGGAGGTCCTACGAGCAGTACTTC.